These 16 T cell receptor beta chains share one sample of origin, sequenced in a study of cytomegalovirus exposure and HLA in healthy donors. This table comes from immunoSEQ multiplex PCR, and its TCRdb copy is limited to in-frame clones, with some not included. The data hold about 200,000 clones, with roughly 81% observed a single time. The sequenced sample consisted of PBMCs. All receptors come from a woman between 25 and 40 years old in good health and CMV-seronegative.

The genes are TRBV27 and TRBJ1-2, with 7 bases that match TRBD1. The CDR3 extends over 16 amino acids. Germline CDR1 is MNHEY and CDR2 is SMNVEV (reference sequence). The V segment lost 5 bases and the J segment 3 bases; nucleotides outside the gene matches: 12. In nucleotides, the CDR3 is TGTGCCAGCAGTCTATACCCGACAGGGTACGACTATGGCTACACCTTC. Amino acids: CASSLYPTGYDYGYTF.

For this clone: Other DNA sequences within the sample encode an identical CDR3. CDR3 sequence (DNA): TGTGCCAGCTCACGAGGCCAGAGCAATCAGCCCCAGCATTTT. Translating gives CASSRGQSNQPQHF. V gene TRBV18 combines with J gene TRBJ1-5; D unresolved. The V end was cut by 4 bases, the J end by 1 base, with 8 bases between. This CDR3 is built from 14 residues. Germline V gene data show CDR1 as KGHSH and CDR2 as LQKENI.

This chain connects TRBV9 to TRBJ2-3; 7 positions match TRBD1. Unmatched junction bases numbered 6, after V lost 2 bases and J lost 0 bases. This CDR3 comprises 16 residues. Per germline, CDR1 SGDLS and CDR2 YYNGEE. CDR3 in amino acids: CASSVPEGASTDTQYF. The CDR3 region has the DNA TGTGCCAGCAGCGTCCCCGAGGGGGCTAGCACAGATACGCAGTATTTT.

The rearrangement uses TRBV6-6 and TRBJ2-7; 8 nucleotides line up with TRBD1. This CDR3 contains 13 residues. Germline CDR1 MNHNY, CDR2 SVGAGI (reference sequence). Unmatched junction bases numbered 4, after V lost 7 bases and J lost 2 bases. The CDR3 region has the DNA TGTGCCAGCACACCGGGACAGGCCTACGAGCAGTACTTC. This codes for CASTPGQAYEQYF.

This clone was seen once. J is TRBJ1-2 and V is TRBV7-8; 8 nucleotides line up with TRBD1. The CDR3 length is 15 residues. Germline assignment: CDR1 SGHVS and CDR2 FQNEAQ. J was trimmed by 5 bases and V by 2 bases; bases with no gene match: 7. The CDR3 sequence is CASSLQGAVWYGYTF. The CDR3, as DNA: TGTGCCAGCAGCTTACAGGGGGCGGTGTGGTATGGCTACACCTTC.

The chain joins TRBV18 to TRBJ1-1; 7 bases align to TRBD1. The CDR3 is 14 amino acids. Germline CDR1 and CDR2: KGHSH and LQKENI. V lost 2 bases to trimming and J lost 5 bases; unmatched junction nucleotides: 5. CDR3 sequence reads: CASSPMDRPTEAFF. Here the CDR3 DNA reads TGTGCCAGCTCACCAATGGACAGGCCTACTGAAGCTTTCTTT. The whole variable domain, filled in from reference TRBV18 and TRBJ1-1, reads NAGVMQNPRHLVRRRGQEARLRCSPMKGHSHVYWYRQLPEEGLKFMVYLQKENIIDESGMPKERFSAEFPKEGPSILRIQQVVRGDSAAYFCASSPMDRPTEAFFGQGTRLTVV.

The chain uses TRBV5-6 and TRBJ1-3; D ambiguous. The CDR3 is 15 amino acids. V lost 0 bases and J lost 0, with 7 bases in between. CDR1 SGHDT and CDR2 YYEEEE come from the germline V gene. In DNA form, the CDR3 reads TGTGCCAGCAGCTTGGGGCGGGGCTCTGGAAACACCATATATTTT. It codes for CASSLGRGSGNTIYF.

The chain uses TRBV18 and TRBJ2-1; D is possibly TRBD2 (6 bases). Germline values: CDR1 KGHSH, CDR2 LQKENI. The CDR3 contains 15 residues. V dropped 3 bases and J dropped 4 bases, with 13 bases sitting between them. CDR3 sequence: CASSPGSGSYNEQFF. CDR3 sequence (DNA): TGTGCCAGCTCACCGGGGTCCGGGAGTTACAATGAGCAGTTCTTC.

The chain carries TRBV2 and TRBJ2-5; a possible D gene is TRBD2 (6 bases). Germline V gene lookup returns CDR1 SNHLY and CDR2 FYNNEI. V lost 4 bases and J lost 5, with 11 bases in between. This CDR3 is built from 13 residues. The CDR3 DNA is TGTGCCAGCAGTGCGGGGGTGAGGGAGACCCAGTACTTC. Protein product: CASSAGVRETQYF.

The CDR3 DNA follows: TGTGCCAGTAGTATGAGGAGGGACTCGCCCCAGCATTTT. Protein sequence: CASSMRRDSPQHF. The V and J genes are TRBV19 and TRBJ1-5; TRBD1 is a possible D gene (5 bases). Trimming pared 3 bases from V and 9 bases from J, leaving 12 bases between. This CDR3 has 13 amino acids. The germline V gene encodes CDR1 LNHDA and CDR2 SQIVND (reference sequence).

Only one count was recorded for this clone. The V and J genes are TRBV10-1 and TRBJ2-7; tentatively, D is TRBD1 (5 bases). Germline lookup yields CDR1 WNHNN and CDR2 SYGVQD (reference sequence). The CDR3 totals 15 residues. Trimming took 1 base from V and 0 from J, leaving 10 bases between them. CDR3 loop: CASSEYRGFSYEQYF. The DNA for the CDR3 is TGCGCCAGCAGTGAGTATAGGGGATTCTCCTACGAGCAGTACTTC.

This chain links TRBV7-2 with TRBJ2-7, with TRBD1 as a possible D gene (6 bases). The CDR3 loop spans 15 amino acids. In germline, CDR1 is SGHTA, CDR2 FQGNSA. Trimming removed 4 bases at V and 4 bases at J, with 17 bases between. DNA for the CDR3: TGTGCCAGCAGCTGGTCCTTGGGCAGGGGATACGAGCAGTACTTC. Amino acids: CASSWSLGRGYEQYF.

V gene TRBV10-2 combines with J gene TRBJ2-1, with 11 bases identical to TRBD2. This CDR3 contains 18 residues. The germline CDR1 and CDR2 sequences are WSHSY and SAAADI. J was trimmed by 5 bases and V by 0 bases; bases with no gene match: 9. CDR3 in DNA: TGCGCCAGCAGTGAGTCGGGTAGCGGGGGGGCCACAGACAATGAGCAGTTCTTC. It yields the protein CASSESGSGGATDNEQFF.

This rearrangement joins TRBV5-1 to TRBJ2-3, with 8 nucleotides matching TRBD2. With V trimmed by 0 bases and J by 3 bases, 6 bases remained unmatched. The germline gives CDR1 SGHRS, CDR2 YFSETQ. CDR3 size: 16 residues. This chain's CDR3 is CASSLVSGSMTDTQYF. In DNA form, the CDR3 reads TGCGCCAGCAGCTTGGTCAGCGGGAGTATGACAGATACGCAGTATTTT.

The rearrangement joins TRBV30 to TRBJ2-1, with 12 nucleotides matching TRBD2. The CDR3 spans 13 residues. The J segment lost 6 bases and the V segment lost 7 bases, leaving 4 bases of the junction unmatched. Germline CDR1 and CDR2: GTSNPN and SVGIG (reference sequence). CDR3 DNA sequence: TGTGCCTATGCTAGCGGGAGGGTCAATGAGCAGTTCTTC. Translated, it gives CAYASGRVNEQFF.

DNA of the CDR3: TGTGCCAGCAGCTGGGGGACAGCTGGCTACACCTTC. Translation gives CASSWGTAGYTF. The rearrangement joins TRBV5-6 to TRBJ1-2, with 7 bases fitting TRBD1. The germline V gene has CDR1 SGHDT and CDR2 YYEEEE. This CDR3 is built from 12 residues. Trimming cost V 3 bases and J 7 bases; bases outside gene matches: 3.